Each of the 19 T cell receptor beta chains below was sequenced from the same sample in a study of molecular identifiers for immune sequencing clone quantification. TCRdb fed the PCR reads into MiXCR, producing one record per CDR3 protein. The table records about half a million distinct CDR3 sequences, 20% to 25% of them present only once. Sample: naive CD8+ T cells from blood, with Jurkat cell RNA spiked in. Subset given: FACS-sorted CD8+CD4-CCR7+CD45RA+ naive T cells. These receptors were obtained from a human donor in good health. Some libraries in this study had Jurkat cell RNA spiked in.

This clonotype was recorded a few times. The chain uses TRBV7-9 and TRBJ2-5, with no clear D. Germline CDR1 and CDR2: SEHNR and FQNEAQ (reference sequence). Between the trimmed V and J ends, which lost 5 bases and 5 bases, there was a span of 9 bases. The CDR3 extends over 12 amino acids. The CDR3 loop is CASSQGTETQYF. CDR3 nucleotide sequence: TGTGCCAGCAGCCAAGGAACGGAGACCCAGTACTTC.

This clonotype has only a few counts. This chain connects TRBV7-9 to TRBJ2-2, with 9 bases aligning to TRBD2. Looked up from germline, CDR1 is SEHNR and CDR2 is FQNEAQ (reference sequence). Trimming removed 4 bases from V and 2 bases from J; junction bases left unmatched: 5. The CDR3 totals 16 residues. The chain's CDR3 is CASSSMTSGNTGELFF. The DNA of the CDR3 is TGTGCCAGCAGCTCAATGACTAGCGGCAACACCGGGGAGCTGTTTTTT.

This clonotype was found many times. DNA of the CDR3: TGTGCCAGCAGCTTAATTATCGCAGGGACTGAGAATGAGCAGTTCTTC. Protein product: CASSLIIAGTENEQFF. The chain has TRBV7-2 and TRBJ2-1; tentative D call: TRBD2 (6 bases). Germline CDR1 and CDR2: SGHTA and FQGNSA. This CDR3 spans 16 amino acids. Trimming removed 2 bases from V and 7 bases from J, with 18 bases in between.

A remark on this clonotype: Since a much larger clone is just one base distant, this may be a read error. The chain carries TRBV4-3 and TRBJ2-5; TRBD2 is a possible D gene (6 bases). The germline CDR1 and CDR2 sequences are LGHNA and YSLEER. The CDR3 totals 15 residues. The CDR3 region is CASSQRLAYQEAQYF. CDR3 bases: TGCGCCAGCAGCCAACGCCTAGCGTACCAAGAGGCCCAGTACTTC.

About this clonotype: The junction departs from the called germline gene at one end, perhaps through a read error. The chain joins TRBV4-3 to TRBJ2-7; TRBD1 matches 9 bases. In germline, CDR1 is LGHNA, CDR2 YSLEER. The CDR3 has 14 residues. The chain's CDR3 is CACSQGQGAYEQYF. The CDR3 DNA follows: TGCGCCTGCAGCCAGGGACAGGGTGCCTACGAGCAGTACTTC.

As regards this clonotype: The junction does not match germline at one end; this may be a read error. This chain joins TRBV6-5 and TRBJ2-7; TRBD1 matches 7 bases. CDR1 and CDR2 from the germline V gene are MNHEY and SVGAGI. The CDR3 covers 13 residues. The CDR3 nucleotides are TGTGCCAGCAGTCACTCAGGGGGCTACGAGCAGTACTTC. Its protein is CASSHSGGYEQYF.

In its sample, this clonotype was seen many times. The V gene is TRBV24-1, the J gene TRBJ2-2; D gene uncertain. The V gene's germline CDR1 is KGHDR and CDR2 SFDVKD. This CDR3 comprises 14 residues. Trimming shortened V by 4 bases and J by 8 bases, and 13 bases separated the two germline ends. The CDR3 nucleotides read TGTGCCACCAGTGAAGGAGTGGGGTTGGGGGAGCTGTTTTTT. It is translated as CATSEGVGLGELFF.

This clonotype was picked up many times. J is TRBJ2-3 and V is TRBV7-9; 11 bases are a match to TRBD2. CDR3 length: 16 residues. Germline V gene sequence: CDR1 SEHNR, CDR2 FQNEAQ (reference sequence). J gave up 4 bases and V 4 bases, and 7 bases lay outside the gene matches. CDR3 region: CASSSVGTSGPDTQYF. CDR3 sequence (DNA): TGTGCCAGCAGCTCCGTCGGGACTAGCGGTCCAGATACGCAGTATTTT. The full variable domain, completed using reference TRBV7-9 and TRBJ2-3, is DTGVSQNPRHKITKRGQNVTFRCDPISEHNRLYWYRQTLGQGPEFLTYFQNEAQLEKSRLLSDRFSAERPKGSFSTLEIQRTEQGDSAMYLCASSSVGTSGPDTQYFGPGTRLTVL.

There are a few counts of this clonotype. This sequence joins TRBV7-9 and TRBJ1-3, with 8 bases aligning to TRBD1. V lost 5 bases to trimming and J lost 0 bases; unmatched junction nucleotides: 18. This CDR3 is 20 amino acids long. Germline CDR1 is SEHNR and CDR2 is FQNEAQ (reference sequence). This CDR3 is CASSPPDRAYLSSSGNTIYF. As DNA, the CDR3 is TGTGCCAGCAGCCCCCCGGACAGGGCCTACCTCTCCTCCTCTGGAAACACCATATATTTT.

The J gene is TRBJ2-3, the V gene TRBV10-3; 7 bases fit TRBD1. V gave up 3 bases and J gave up 2 bases; unmatched junction bases: 5. Germline V CDR1 and CDR2: ENHRY, SYGVKD. There are 15 residues in the CDR3. CDR3 loop: CAISEGTATTDTQYF. The CDR3 bases are TGTGCCATCAGTGAAGGGACAGCCACCACAGATACGCAGTATTTT.

This clonotype was picked up many times. V usage is TRBV27 and J usage is TRBJ1-4, with D unresolved. Germline values: CDR1 MNHEY, CDR2 SMNVEV (reference sequence). CDR3 length equals 13 residues. Trimming removed 4 bases at V and 8 bases at J, with 11 bases between. The DNA of the CDR3 is TGTGCCAGCAGTTGGCAGTTAGGCGAAAAACTGTTTTTT. Amino acids: CASSWQLGEKLFF.

The rearrangement joins TRBV6-5 to TRBJ2-7, with D perhaps TRBD1 (7 bases). The CDR3 has 13 amino acids. Germline values: CDR1 MNHEY, CDR2 SVGAGI. Trimming shortened V by 5 bases and J by 7 bases, and 15 bases separated the two germline ends. The CDR3 is CASSPGGPLEQYF. Here the CDR3 DNA reads TGTGCCAGCAGTCCAGGGGGGCCCCTGGAGCAGTACTTC.

This CDR3 is CASRGQGLSETQYF. The CDR3 DNA reads TGTGCCAGCAGGGGACAGGGGCTATCAGAGACCCAGTACTTC. This chain links TRBV2 with TRBJ2-5, with 10 positions matching TRBD1. CDR3 size: 14 residues. V gave up 6 bases and J gave up 4 bases; unmatched junction bases: 5. Germline CDR1 is SNHLY and CDR2 is FYNNEI.

This clonotype was seen at least ten times. The chain employs TRBV4-2 and TRBJ1-4; D is unclear. The CDR3 is 13 residues long. V shed 0 bases and J shed 13 bases, with 12 bases lying between them. Germline CDR1 LGHNA, CDR2 YNFKEQ. DNA for the CDR3: TGTGCCAGCAGCCAAGACCGGGATTGGTTACTGTTTTTT. The encoded protein is CASSQDRDWLLFF.

Notes on this clonotype: Mismatch with germline at one junction end may stem from a read error. The chain joins TRBV27 to TRBJ1-2; TRBD1 matches at 9 bases. The germline CDR1 and CDR2 sequences are MNHEY and SMNVEV (reference sequence). The CDR3 runs to 16 residues. The chain's CDR3 is CASSLSGQGVNYGNTF. The CDR3 DNA reads as TGTGCCAGCAGTTTATCGGGACAGGGTGTAAACTATGGCAACACCTTC.

Remarks on this clonotype: A read error may explain this, as a much larger clone is one base away. This chain links TRBV12-3 or TRBV12-4 with TRBJ2-7, with 7 bases fitting TRBD1. This CDR3 is 11 amino acids long. CDR3 DNA: TGTGCCAGTGGACAGGCCTACAAGCAGTACTTC. It translates to CASGQAYKQYF.

The table lists this clonotype with many counts. The chain uses TRBV7-9 and TRBJ2-5, with D hard to call. The CDR3 has 14 residues. Deletions cut 5 bases from V and 9 bases from J, with 19 bases between. Germline assignment: CDR1 SEHNR and CDR2 FQNEAQ (reference sequence). CDR3 DNA: TGTGCCAGCAGCCACGGGTTCCCTGCCGCGGCCCAGTACTTC. This encodes CASSHGFPAAAQYF.

Ten or more counts support this clonotype. This chain connects TRBV19 to TRBJ2-7, with D possibly matching TRBD1 (7 bases). The CDR3 covers 14 residues. The V end lost 5 bases, the J end lost 1 base, and 12 bases lay between the germline ends. Per the germline V gene, CDR1 is LNHDA and CDR2 is SQIVND (reference sequence). The CDR3 reads CASSAGTASYEQYF. In DNA, the CDR3 is TGTGCCAGTAGTGCGGGGACAGCATCCTACGAGCAGTACTTC.

In this sample, this clonotype turned up many times. The rearrangement joins TRBV7-6 to TRBJ2-7; no clear D gene. This CDR3 spans 13 amino acids. Trimming pared 1 base from V and 9 bases from J, leaving 13 bases between. Germline assignment: CDR1 SGHVS and CDR2 FNYEAQ. CDR3 nucleotides: TGTGCCAGCAGCTTAGGTCCTTCCGAAGGGCAGTACTTC. Its translation: CASSLGPSEGQYF. Full variable domain (outside the CDR3, taken from reference TRBV7-6 and TRBJ2-7): GAGVSQSPRYKVTKRGQDVALRCDPISGHVSLYWYRQALGQGPEFLTYFNYEAQQDKSGLPNDRFSAERPEGSISTLTIQRTEQRDSAMYRCASSLGPSEGQYFGPGTRLTVT.